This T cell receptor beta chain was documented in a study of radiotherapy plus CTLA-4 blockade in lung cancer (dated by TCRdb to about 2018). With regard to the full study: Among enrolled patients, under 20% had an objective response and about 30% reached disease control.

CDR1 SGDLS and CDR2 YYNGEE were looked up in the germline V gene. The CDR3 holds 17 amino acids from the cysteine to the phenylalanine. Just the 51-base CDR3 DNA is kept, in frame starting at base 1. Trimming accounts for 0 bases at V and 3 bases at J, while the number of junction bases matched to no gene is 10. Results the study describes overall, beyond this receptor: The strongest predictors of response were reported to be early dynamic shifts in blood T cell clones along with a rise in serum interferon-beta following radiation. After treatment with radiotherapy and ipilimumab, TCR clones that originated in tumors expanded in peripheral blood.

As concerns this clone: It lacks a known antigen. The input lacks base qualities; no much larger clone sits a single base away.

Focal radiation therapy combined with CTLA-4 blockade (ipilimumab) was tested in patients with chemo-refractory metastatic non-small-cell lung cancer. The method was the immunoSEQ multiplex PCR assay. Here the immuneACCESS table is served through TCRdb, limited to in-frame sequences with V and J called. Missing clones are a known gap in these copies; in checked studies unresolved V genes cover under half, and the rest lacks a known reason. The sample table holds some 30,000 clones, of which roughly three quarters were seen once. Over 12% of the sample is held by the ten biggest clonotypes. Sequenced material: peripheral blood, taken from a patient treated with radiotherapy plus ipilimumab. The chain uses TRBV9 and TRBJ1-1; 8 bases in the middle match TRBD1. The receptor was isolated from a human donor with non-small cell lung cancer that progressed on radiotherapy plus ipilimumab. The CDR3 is CASSVGGGQGTYTEAFF. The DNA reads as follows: TGTGCCAGCAGCGTAGGTGGCGGACAGGGCACGTACACTGAAGCTTTCTTT.